Reported below is one TCR beta chain. Its cognate antigen is unknown. This record comes from a study of T cell repertoires in cytomegalovirus infection. Across the whole study: CMV epitopes in the study were HLA-C-restricted (recently identified) and HLA-B-restricted (well studied). Both a matching HLA type and CMV infection were indicated by public TCR beta signatures.

The study, taken as a whole, reports: The cumulative frequency of public TCR beta families identified carriers of CMV plus the relevant HLA. The ex vivo response showed dominance by HLA-C-restricted CMV-specific TCR beta clonotypes.

MiXCR was run by TCRdb on the reads, yielding one entry per CDR3 protein. The sample lists 550,000 to 850,000 distinct CDR3 sequences; around 32% were seen once. The CDR3 loop spans 19 amino acids. Germline V gene data show CDR1 as LGHNA and CDR2 as YNFKEQ. V dropped 0 bases and J dropped 3 bases, with 23 bases sitting between them. The genes are TRBV4-2 and TRBJ1-1; D unresolved. Sequencing used cultured PBMCs, obtained from culture after CMV antigen stimulation. This clonotype was obtained from a human donor in good health (CMV status not recorded). Some clones in this sample may be carry-over from other donors' samples. The chain's CDR3 is CASSQEVGAAGPGDTEAFF. Here the CDR3 DNA reads TGTGCCAGCAGCCAAGAGGTAGGAGCCGCAGGCCCTGGGGACACTGAAGCTTTCTTT.